This T cell receptor (beta chain) was captured by sequencing in a study of human T cells and chemical hapten exposure. This clonotype was seen repeatedly, ten times or more. The time point was: patch test 3, about 24 weeks after DPC sensitization. As for treatment: therapeutic diphenylcyclopropenone sensitization with weekly scalp DPC. The CDR3 runs 15 residues. Germline V gene data show CDR1 as LGHDT and CDR2 as YNNKEL (reference sequence). Trimming removed 1 base from V and 2 bases from J, with 11 bases in between. Each CDR3 protein is one row after TCRdb ran MiXCR on the RACE reads. The table has roughly 71,000 distinct CDR3 sequences, around 10% seen once.

This specimen was whole blood, taken in connection with sensitization to the hapten diphenylcyclopropenone (DPC). The rearrangement links TRBV3-1 to TRBJ1-2, with D uncertain. This clonotype was sampled from a woman aged 45-60 years with alopecia areata. Some clones in this sample may be carry-over from other donors' samples. DNA of the CDR3: TGTGCCAGCAGCCAAGTTCGCGGGAGCAACTATGGCTACACCTTC. Its protein is CASSQVRGSNYGYTF.